The clone carrying this T cell receptor (beta chain) was observed a handful of times. This entry is derived from a study of identical twins. The CDR3 is made up of 16 amino acids. Germline CDR1 is LGHDT and CDR2 is YNNKEL (reference sequence). V gave up 0 bases and J gave up 0 bases, with 11 bases separating them. TCRdb independently ran MiXCR on the 5' RACE reads; one entry per CDR3 protein. The sample carries hundreds of thousands of distinct CDR3 sequences, less than 7% recorded once. This sequence joins TRBV3-1 and TRBJ1-2, with D unclear. The sequence was collected from a man in his late teens or twenties in good health. Sample: naive T cells sorted from blood. This CDR3 reads CASSQDTRPANYGYTF. CDR3 bases: TGTGCCAGCAGCCAAGATACGAGGCCAGCTAACTATGGCTACACCTTC.